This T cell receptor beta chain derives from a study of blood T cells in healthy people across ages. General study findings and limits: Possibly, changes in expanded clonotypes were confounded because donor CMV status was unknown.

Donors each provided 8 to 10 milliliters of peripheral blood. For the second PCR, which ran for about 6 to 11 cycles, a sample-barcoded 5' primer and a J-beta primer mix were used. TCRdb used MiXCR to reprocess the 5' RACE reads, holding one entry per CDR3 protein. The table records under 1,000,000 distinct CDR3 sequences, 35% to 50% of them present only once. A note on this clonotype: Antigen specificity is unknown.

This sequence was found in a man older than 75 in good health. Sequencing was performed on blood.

CDR3 sequence: CASGWIAGGWREEQFF. DNA for the CDR3: TGTGCTAGTGGTTGGATAGCGGGAGGGTGGCGGGAAGAGCAGTTCTTC. The chain recombines TRBV12-5 with TRBJ2-1, with 11 bases matching TRBD2. Trimming removed 4 bases from V and 10 bases from J; junction bases left unmatched: 12. The CDR3 is 16 amino acids. The V gene's germline CDR1 is LGHNT and CDR2 FRNRAP.